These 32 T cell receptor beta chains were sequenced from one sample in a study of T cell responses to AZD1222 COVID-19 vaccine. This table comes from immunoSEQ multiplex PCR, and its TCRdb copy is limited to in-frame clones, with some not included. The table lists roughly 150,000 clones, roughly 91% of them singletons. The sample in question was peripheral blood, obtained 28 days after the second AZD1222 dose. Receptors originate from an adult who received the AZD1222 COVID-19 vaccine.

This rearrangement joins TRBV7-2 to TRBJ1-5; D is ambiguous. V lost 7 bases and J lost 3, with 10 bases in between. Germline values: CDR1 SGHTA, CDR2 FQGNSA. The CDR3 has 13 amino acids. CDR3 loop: CASNDGYNQPQHF. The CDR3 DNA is TGTGCCAGCAATGACGGTTACAATCAGCCCCAGCATTTT.

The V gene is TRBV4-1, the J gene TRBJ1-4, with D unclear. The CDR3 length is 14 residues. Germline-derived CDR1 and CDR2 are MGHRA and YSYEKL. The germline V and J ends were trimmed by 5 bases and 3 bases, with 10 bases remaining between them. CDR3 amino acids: CASSFTGPNEKLFF. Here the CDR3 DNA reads TGCGCCAGCAGCTTCACCGGACCTAATGAAAAACTGTTTTTT.

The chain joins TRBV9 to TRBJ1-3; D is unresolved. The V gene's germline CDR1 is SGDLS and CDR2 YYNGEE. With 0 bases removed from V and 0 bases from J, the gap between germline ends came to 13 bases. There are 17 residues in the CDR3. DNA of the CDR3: TGTGCCAGCAGCGTAGGCCTTTCCACGGGCTCTGGAAACACCATATATTTT. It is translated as CASSVGLSTGSGNTIYF.

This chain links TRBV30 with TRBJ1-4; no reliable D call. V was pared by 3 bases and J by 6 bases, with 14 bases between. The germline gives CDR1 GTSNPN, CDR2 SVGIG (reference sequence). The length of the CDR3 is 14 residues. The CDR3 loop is CAWRPRGEDEKLFF. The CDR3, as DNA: TGTGCCTGGAGGCCCCGGGGAGAGGATGAAAAACTGTTTTTT.

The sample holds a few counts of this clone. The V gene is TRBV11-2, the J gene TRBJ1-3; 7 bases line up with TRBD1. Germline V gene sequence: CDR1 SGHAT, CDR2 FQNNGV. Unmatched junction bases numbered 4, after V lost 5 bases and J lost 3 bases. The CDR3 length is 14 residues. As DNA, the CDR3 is TGTGCCAGCAGCGTAGGGACAGATGGAAACACCATATATTTT. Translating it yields CASSVGTDGNTIYF.

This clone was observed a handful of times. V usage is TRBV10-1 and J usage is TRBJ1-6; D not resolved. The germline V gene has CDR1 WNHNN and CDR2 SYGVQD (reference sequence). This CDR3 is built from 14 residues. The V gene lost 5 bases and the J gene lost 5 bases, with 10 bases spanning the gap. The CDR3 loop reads CASSRCCHNSPLHF. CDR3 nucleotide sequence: TGCGCCAGCAGTCGGTGTTGCCATAATTCACCCCTCCACTTT.

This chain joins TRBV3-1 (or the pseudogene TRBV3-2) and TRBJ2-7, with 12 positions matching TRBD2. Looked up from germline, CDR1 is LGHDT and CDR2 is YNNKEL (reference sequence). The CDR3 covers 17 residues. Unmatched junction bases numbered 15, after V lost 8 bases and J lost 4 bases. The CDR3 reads CASSLRLLAGGQYEQYF. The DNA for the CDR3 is TGTGCCAGCTCCCTCAGGCTCCTAGCGGGGGGGCAATACGAGCAGTACTTC.

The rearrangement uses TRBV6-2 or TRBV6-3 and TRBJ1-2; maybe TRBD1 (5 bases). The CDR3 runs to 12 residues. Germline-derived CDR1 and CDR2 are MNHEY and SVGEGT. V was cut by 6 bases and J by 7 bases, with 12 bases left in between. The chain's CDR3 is CASSMEGFGYTF. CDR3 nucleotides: TGTGCCAGCAGCATGGAGGGGTTTGGCTACACCTTC.

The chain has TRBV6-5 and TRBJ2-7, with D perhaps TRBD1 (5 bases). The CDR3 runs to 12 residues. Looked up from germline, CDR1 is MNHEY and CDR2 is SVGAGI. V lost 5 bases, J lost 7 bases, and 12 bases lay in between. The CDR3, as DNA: TGTGCCAGCAGTCCAGGGTTTAAAGAGCAGTACTTC. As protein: CASSPGFKEQYF.

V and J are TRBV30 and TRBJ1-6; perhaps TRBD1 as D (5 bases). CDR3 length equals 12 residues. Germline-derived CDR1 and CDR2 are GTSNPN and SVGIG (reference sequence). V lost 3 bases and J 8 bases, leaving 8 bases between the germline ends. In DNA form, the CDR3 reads TGTGCCTGGAGCGGAGGGGATTCACCCCTCCACTTT. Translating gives CAWSGGDSPLHF.

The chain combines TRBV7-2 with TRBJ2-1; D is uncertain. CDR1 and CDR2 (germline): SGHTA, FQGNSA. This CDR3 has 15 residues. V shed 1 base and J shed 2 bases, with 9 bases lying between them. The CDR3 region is CASSLDTGTYNEQFF. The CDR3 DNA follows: TGTGCCAGCAGCTTAGACACGGGTACCTACAATGAGCAGTTCTTC. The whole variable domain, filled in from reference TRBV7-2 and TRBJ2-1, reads GAGVSQSPSNKVTEKGKDVELRCDPISGHTALYWYRQSLGQGLEFLIYFQGNSAPDKSGLPSDRFSAERTGGSVSTLTIQRTQQEDSAVYLCASSLDTGTYNEQFFGPGTRLTVL.

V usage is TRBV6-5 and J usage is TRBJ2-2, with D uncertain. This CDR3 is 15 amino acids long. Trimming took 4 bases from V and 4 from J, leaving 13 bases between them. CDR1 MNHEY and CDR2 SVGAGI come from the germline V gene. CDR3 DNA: TGTGCCAGCAGTTCCTCCCAATTCGTCACCGGGGAGCTGTTTTTT. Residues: CASSSSQFVTGELFF.

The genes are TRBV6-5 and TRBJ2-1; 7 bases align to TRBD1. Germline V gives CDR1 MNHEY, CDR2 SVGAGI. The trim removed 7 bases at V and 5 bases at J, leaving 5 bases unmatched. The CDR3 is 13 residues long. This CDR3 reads CASTGTEDNEQFF. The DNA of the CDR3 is TGTGCCAGCACCGGGACAGAAGACAATGAGCAGTTCTTC.

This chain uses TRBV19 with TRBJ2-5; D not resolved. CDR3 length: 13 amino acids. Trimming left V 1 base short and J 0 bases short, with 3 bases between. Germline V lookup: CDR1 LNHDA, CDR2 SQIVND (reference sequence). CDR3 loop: CASSIGNQETQYF. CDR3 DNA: TGTGCCAGTAGTATAGGGAACCAAGAGACCCAGTACTTC.

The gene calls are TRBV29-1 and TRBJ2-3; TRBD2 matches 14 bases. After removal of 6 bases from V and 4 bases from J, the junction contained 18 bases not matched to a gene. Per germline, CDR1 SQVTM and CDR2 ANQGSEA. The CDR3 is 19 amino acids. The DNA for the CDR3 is TGCAGCGTCGGAAGGGGGAGGGGGACTAGCGGGAGATTAGCAGATACGCAGTATTTT. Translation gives CSVGRGRGTSGRLADTQYF.

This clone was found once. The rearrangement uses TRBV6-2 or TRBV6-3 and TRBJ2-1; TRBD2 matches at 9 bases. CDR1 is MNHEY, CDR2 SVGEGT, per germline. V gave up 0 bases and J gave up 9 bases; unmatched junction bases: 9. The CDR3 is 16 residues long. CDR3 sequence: CASSYSSSGRSGEQFF. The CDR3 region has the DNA TGTGCCAGCAGTTACTCTTCGAGCGGGAGGTCGGGTGAGCAGTTCTTC.

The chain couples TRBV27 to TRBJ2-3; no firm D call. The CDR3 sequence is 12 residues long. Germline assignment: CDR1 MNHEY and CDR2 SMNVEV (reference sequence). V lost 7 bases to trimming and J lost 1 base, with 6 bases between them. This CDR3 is CASNEGTDTQYF. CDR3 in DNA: TGTGCCAGCAACGAAGGCACAGATACGCAGTATTTT.

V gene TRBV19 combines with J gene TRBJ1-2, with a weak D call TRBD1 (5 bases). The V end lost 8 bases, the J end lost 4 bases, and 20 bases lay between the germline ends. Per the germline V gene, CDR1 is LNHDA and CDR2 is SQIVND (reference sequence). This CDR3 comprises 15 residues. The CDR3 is CASQEPRGVFYGYTF. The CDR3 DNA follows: TGTGCCAGTCAAGAACCTCGGGGGGTTTTCTATGGCTACACCTTC.

The CDR3 loop reads CASGSGYSQFF. The DNA of the CDR3 is TGTGCCAGCGGGTCCGGGTACTCGCAGTTCTTC. The chain employs TRBV28 and TRBJ2-1; D not certain. The length of the CDR3 is 11 residues. The germline V and J ends were trimmed by 8 bases and 12 bases, with 14 bases remaining between them. Germline V gene lookup returns CDR1 MDHEN and CDR2 SYDVKM.

CDR3 sequence reads: CASSSPRTNTHRQFF. The CDR3 bases are TGTGCCAGCAGCTCCCCGAGGACTAACACCCACAGGCAGTTCTTC. The V and J genes are TRBV7-9 and TRBJ2-1; weak D call: TRBD2 (6 bases). V lost 4 bases to trimming and J lost 12 bases, with 22 bases between them. Germline V CDR1 and CDR2: SEHNR, FQNEAQ (reference sequence). This CDR3 spans 15 amino acids.

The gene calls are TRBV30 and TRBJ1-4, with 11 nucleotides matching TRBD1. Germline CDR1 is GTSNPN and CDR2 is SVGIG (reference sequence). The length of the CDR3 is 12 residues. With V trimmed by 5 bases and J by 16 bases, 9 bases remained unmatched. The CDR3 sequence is CAWVRTGGAWFF. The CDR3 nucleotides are TGTGCCTGGGTGAGGACAGGGGGCGCGTGGTTTTTT. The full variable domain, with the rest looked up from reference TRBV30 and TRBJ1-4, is SQTIHQWPATLVQPVGSPLSLECTVEGTSNPNLYWYRQAAGRGLQLLFYSVGIGQISSEVPQNLSASRPQDRQFILSSKKLLLSDSGFYLCAWVRTGGAWFFGSGTQLSVL.

The CDR3 bases are TGTGCCAGCAGGGAGGGAACTGTTCTTAGGCCACCCCTCCACTTT. Its protein is CASREGTVLRPPLHF. The chain employs TRBV6-5 and TRBJ1-6; D ambiguous. CDR1 is MNHEY and CDR2 is SVGAGI in the germline V gene. The CDR3 runs 15 residues. Trimming left V 6 bases short and J 11 bases short, with 20 bases between.

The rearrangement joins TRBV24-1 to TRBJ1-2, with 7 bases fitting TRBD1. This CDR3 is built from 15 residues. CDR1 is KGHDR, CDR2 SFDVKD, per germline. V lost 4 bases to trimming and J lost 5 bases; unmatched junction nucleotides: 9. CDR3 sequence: CATSDPTAGGYGYTF. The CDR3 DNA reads TGTGCCACCAGTGACCCTACGGCAGGGGGGTATGGCTACACCTTC.

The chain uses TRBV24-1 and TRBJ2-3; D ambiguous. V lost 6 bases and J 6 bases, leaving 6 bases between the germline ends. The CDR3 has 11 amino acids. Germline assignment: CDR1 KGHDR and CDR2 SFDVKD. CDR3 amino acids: CATSNGDTQYF. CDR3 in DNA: TGTGCCACCAGTAACGGGGATACGCAGTATTTT.

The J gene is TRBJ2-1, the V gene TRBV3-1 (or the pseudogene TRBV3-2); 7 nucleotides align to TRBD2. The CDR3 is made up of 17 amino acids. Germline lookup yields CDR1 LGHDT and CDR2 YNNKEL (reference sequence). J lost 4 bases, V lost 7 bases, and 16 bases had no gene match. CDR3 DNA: TGTGCCAGCACCTCATCGGTACGGGGGGTCCCGTACAATGAGCAGTTCTTC. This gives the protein CASTSSVRGVPYNEQFF.

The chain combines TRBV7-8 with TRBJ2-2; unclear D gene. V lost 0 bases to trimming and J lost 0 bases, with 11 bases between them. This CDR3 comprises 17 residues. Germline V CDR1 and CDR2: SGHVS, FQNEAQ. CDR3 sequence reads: CASSLAWRRSNTGELFF. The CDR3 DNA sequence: TGTGCCAGCAGCTTAGCGTGGCGCCGATCGAACACCGGGGAGCTGTTTTTT.

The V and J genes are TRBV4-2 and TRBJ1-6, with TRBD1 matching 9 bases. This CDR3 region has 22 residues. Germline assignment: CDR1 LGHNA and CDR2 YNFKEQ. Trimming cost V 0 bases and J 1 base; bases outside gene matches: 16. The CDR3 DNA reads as TGTGCCAGCAGCCAAGATATCACCCTCGGCACAGGGGGCTCGTCCTATAATTCACCCCTCCACTTT. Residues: CASSQDITLGTGGSSYNSPLHF.

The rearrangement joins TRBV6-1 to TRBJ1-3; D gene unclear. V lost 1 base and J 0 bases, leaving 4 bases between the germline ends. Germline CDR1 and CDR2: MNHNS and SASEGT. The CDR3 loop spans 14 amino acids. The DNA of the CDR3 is TGTGCCAGCAGTGAAGTCCCCTCTGGAAACACCATATATTTT. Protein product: CASSEVPSGNTIYF.

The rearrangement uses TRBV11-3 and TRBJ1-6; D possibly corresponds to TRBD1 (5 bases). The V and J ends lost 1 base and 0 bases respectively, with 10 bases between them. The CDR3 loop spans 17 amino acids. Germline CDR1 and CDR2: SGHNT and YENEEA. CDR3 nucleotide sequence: TGTGCCAGCAGCTTAGTCAGGGCGAGCTCCTATAATTCACCCCTCCACTTT. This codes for CASSLVRASSYNSPLHF.

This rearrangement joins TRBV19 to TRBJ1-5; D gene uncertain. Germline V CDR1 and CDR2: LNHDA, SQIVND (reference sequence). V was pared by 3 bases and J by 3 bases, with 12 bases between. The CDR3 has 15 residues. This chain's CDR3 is CASSIISPVNQPQHF. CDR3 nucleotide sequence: TGTGCCAGTAGTATCATTTCCCCAGTCAATCAGCCCCAGCATTTT.

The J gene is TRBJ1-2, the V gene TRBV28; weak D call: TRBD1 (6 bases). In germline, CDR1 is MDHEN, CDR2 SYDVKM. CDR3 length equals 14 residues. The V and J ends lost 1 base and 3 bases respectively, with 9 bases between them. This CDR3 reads CASSLSAGDYGYTF. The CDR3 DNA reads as TGTGCCAGCAGTTTATCGGCAGGGGACTATGGCTACACCTTC.

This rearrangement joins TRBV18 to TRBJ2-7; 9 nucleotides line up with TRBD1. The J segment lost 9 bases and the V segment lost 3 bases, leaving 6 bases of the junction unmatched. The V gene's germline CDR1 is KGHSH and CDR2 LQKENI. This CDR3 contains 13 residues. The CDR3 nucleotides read TGTGCCAGCTCACCGGGACAGGGAGATGTGCAGTACTTC. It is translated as CASSPGQGDVQYF.